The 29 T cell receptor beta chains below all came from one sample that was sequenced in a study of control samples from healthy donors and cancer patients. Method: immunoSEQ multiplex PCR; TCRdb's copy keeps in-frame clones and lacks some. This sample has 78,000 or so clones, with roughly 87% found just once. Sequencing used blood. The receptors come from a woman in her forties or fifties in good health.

This CDR3 reads CASSLKEISYGYTF. CDR3 sequence (DNA): TGTGCCAGCAGTTTAAAGGAGATCTCCTATGGCTACACCTTC. V and J are TRBV28 and TRBJ1-2; D unresolved. Trimming removed 2 bases from V and 4 bases from J, with 11 bases in between. Looked up from germline, CDR1 is MDHEN and CDR2 is SYDVKM. The length of the CDR3 is 14 residues.

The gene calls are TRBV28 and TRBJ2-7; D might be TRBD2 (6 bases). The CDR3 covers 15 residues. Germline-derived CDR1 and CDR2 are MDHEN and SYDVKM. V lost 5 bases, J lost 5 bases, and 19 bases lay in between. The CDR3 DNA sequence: TGTGCCAGCAGTCTCCGGAGGGCCGGAAGTGACGAGCAGTACTTC. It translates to CASSLRRAGSDEQYF.

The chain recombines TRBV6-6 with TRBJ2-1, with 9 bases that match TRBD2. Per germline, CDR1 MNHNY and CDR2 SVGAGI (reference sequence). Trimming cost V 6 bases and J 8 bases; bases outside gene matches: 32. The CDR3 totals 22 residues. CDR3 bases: TGTGCCAGCAGCTACCGACCCCCTGGACCGACTACCCGGCGGGAGGGCCCAGATGAGCAGTTCTTC. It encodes CASSYRPPGPTTRREGPDEQFF.

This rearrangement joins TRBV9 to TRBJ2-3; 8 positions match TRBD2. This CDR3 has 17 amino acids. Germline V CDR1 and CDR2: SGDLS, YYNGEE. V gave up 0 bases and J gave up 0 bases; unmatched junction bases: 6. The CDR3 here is CASSVGPGLGSTDTQYF. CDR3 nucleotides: TGTGCCAGCAGCGTAGGTCCGGGACTAGGGAGCACAGATACGCAGTATTTT.

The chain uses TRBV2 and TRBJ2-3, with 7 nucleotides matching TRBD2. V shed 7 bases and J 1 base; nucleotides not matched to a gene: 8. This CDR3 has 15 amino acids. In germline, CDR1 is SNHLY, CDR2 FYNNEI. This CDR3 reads CASKRDPRGTDTQYF. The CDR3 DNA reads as TGTGCCAGCAAGCGGGACCCTCGGGGCACAGATACGCAGTATTTT.

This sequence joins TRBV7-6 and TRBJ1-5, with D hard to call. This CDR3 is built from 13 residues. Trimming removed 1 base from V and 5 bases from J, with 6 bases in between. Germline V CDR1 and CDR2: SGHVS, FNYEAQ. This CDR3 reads CASSLVSDQPQHF. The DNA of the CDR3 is TGTGCCAGCAGCTTAGTTAGTGATCAGCCCCAGCATTTT.

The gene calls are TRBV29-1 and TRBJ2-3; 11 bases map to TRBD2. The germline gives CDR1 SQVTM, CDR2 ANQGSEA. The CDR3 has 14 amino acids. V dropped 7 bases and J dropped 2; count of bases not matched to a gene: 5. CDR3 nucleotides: TGCAGCGCCCGACTAGCGGGATACACAGATACGCAGTATTTT. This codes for CSARLAGYTDTQYF.

Here the CDR3 DNA reads TGTGCCAGCAGCTTAGTCGGCGGGAGTCGATACGAGCAGTACTTC. Residues: CASSLVGGSRYEQYF. The V call is TRBV13, the J call TRBJ2-7; the match to TRBD2 covers 7 bases. The CDR3 totals 15 residues. V shed 1 base, J shed 4 bases, and the junction held 7 bases outside the gene matches. Germline V CDR1 and CDR2: PRHDT, FYEKMQ (reference sequence).

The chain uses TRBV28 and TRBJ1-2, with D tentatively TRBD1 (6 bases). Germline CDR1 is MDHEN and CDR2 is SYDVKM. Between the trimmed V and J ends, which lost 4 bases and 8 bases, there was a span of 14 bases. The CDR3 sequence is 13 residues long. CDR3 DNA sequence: TGTGCCAGCAGTTCCCCAGGGGCTGGCGGCTACACCTTC. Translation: CASSSPGAGGYTF.

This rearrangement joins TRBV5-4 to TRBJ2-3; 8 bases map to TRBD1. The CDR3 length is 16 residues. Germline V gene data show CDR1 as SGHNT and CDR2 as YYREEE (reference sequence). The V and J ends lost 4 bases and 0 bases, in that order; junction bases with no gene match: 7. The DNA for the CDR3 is TGTGCCAGCAGCCCGGAGACAGGGGTGAGCACAGATACGCAGTATTTT. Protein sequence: CASSPETGVSTDTQYF.

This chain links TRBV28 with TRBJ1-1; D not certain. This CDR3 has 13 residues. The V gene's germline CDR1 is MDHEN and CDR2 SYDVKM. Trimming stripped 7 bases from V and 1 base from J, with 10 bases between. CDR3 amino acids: CASNGGENTEAFF. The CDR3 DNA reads TGTGCCAGCAACGGAGGTGAGAACACTGAAGCTTTCTTT.

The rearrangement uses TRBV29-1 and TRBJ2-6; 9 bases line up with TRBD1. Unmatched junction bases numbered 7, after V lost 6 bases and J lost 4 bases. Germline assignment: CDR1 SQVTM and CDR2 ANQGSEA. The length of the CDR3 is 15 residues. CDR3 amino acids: CSVETGGGGANVLTF. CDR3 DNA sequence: TGCAGCGTAGAGACAGGGGGAGGCGGGGCCAACGTCCTGACTTTC.

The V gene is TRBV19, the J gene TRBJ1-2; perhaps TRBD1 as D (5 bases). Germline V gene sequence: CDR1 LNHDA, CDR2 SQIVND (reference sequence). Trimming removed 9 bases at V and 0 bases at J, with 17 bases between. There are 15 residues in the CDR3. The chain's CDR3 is CARMEGGATNYGYTF. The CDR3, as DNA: TGTGCCAGGATGGAGGGAGGGGCCACTAACTATGGCTACACCTTC.

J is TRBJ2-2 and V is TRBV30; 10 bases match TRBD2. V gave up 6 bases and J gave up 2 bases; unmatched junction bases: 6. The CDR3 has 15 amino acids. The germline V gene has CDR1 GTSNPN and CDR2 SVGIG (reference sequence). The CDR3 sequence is CACSGRAINTGELFF. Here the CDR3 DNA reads TGTGCCTGCAGCGGGAGGGCAATTAACACCGGGGAGCTGTTTTTT.

CDR3 DNA: TGTGCCACCTCTGAACAGGGGGTCTCACCCCTCCACTTT. This codes for CATSEQGVSPLHF. The chain has TRBV6-5 and TRBJ1-6, with 8 nucleotides matching TRBD1. Germline trimming cut 10 bases from V and 10 bases from J; bases unmatched to any gene: 9. This CDR3 has 13 residues. Per germline, CDR1 MNHEY and CDR2 SVGAGI.

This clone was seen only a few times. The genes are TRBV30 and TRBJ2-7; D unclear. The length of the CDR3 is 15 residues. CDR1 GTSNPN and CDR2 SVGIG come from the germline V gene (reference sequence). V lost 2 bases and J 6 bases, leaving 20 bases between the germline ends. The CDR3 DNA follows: TGTGCCTGGAGTCCCGCCCGACCCGATAGGGCCGAGCAGTACTTC. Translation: CAWSPARPDRAEQYF.

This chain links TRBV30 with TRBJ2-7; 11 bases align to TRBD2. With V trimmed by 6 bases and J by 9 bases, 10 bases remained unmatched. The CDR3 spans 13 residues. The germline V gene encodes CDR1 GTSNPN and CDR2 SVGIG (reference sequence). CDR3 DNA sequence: TGTGCCTGTTCACTAGCGGGAGCAGGGAGGCAGTACTTC. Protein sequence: CACSLAGAGRQYF. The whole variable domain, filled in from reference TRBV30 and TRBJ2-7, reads SQTIHQWPATLVQPVGSPLSLECTVEGTSNPNLYWYRQAAGRGLQLLFYSVGIGQISSEVPQNLSASRPQDRQFILSSKKLLLSDSGFYLCACSLAGAGRQYFGPGTRLTVT.

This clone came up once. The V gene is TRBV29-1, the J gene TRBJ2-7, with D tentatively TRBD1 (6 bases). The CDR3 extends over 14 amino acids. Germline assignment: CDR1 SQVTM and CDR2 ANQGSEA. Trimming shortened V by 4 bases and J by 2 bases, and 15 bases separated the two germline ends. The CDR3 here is CSVVFTGRPYEQYF. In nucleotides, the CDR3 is TGCAGCGTTGTCTTTACAGGGAGACCCTACGAGCAGTACTTC.

The CDR3 DNA is TGTGCCACCAGTGATTTGCGCCTCCAGCAGTTCTTC. Translated, it gives CATSDLRLQQFF. The chain links TRBV24-1 to TRBJ2-1, with unresolved D. V dropped 0 bases and J dropped 11 bases, with 7 bases sitting between them. The CDR3 totals 12 residues. From germline, CDR1 is KGHDR and CDR2 SFDVKD.

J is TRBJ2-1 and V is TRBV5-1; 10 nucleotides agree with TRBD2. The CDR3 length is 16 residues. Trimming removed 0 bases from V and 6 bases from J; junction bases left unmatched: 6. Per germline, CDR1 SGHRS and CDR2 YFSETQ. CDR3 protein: CASSLASIAGGNEQFF. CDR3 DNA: TGCGCCAGCAGCTTGGCCTCGATAGCGGGAGGCAATGAGCAGTTCTTC. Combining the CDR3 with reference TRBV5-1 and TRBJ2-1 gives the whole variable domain KAGVTQTPRYLIKTRGQQVTLSCSPISGHRSVSWYQQTPGQGLQFLFEYFSETQRNKGNFPGRFSGRQFSNSRSEMNVSTLELGDSALYLCASSLASIAGGNEQFFGPGTRLTVL.

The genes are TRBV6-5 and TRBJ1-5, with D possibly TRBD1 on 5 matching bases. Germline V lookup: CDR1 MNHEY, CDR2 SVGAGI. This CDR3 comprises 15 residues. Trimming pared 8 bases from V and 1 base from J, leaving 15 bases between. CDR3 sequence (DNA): TGTGCCAGCTGGCCTAGGGGAGGGAGCAATCAGCCCCAGCATTTT. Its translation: CASWPRGGSNQPQHF.

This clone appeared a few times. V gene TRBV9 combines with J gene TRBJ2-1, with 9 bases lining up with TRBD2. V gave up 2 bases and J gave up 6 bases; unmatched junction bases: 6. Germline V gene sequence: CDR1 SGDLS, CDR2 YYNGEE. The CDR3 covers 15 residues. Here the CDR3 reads CASSVSTSGINEQFF. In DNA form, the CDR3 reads TGTGCCAGCAGCGTCTCGACTAGCGGTATCAATGAGCAGTTCTTC.

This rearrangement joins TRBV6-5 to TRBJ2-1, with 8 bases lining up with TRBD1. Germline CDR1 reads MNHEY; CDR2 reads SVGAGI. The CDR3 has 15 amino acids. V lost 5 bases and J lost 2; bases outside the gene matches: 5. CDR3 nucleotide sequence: TGTGCCAGCAGTATAGACAGGGGCCCCTACAATGAGCAGTTCTTC. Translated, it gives CASSIDRGPYNEQFF.

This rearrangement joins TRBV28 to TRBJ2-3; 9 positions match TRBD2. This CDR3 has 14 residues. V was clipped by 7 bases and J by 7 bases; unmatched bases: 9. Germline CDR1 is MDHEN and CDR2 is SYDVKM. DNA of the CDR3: TGTGCCAGCATCCCTGGACTAGCGACGCATACGCAGTATTTT. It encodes CASIPGLATHTQYF.

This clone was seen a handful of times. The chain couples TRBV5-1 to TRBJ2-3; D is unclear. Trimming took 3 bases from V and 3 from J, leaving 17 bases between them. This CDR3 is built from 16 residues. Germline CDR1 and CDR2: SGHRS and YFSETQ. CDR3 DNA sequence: TGCGCCAGCAGCTCCTCCGGAGACCTTGGGACAGATACGCAGTATTTT. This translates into CASSSSGDLGTDTQYF.

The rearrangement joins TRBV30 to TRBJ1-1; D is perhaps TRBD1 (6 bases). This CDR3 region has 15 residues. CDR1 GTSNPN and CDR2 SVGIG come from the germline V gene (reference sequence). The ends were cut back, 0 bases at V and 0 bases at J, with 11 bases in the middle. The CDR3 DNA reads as TGTGCCTGGAGTGTGAAGGGGGTAATGAACACTGAAGCTTTCTTT. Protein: CAWSVKGVMNTEAFF.

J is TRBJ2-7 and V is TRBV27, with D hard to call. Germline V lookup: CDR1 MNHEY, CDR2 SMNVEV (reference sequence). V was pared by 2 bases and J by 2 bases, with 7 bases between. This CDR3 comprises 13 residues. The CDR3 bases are TGTGCCAGCAGTTTAAAACCCCCCTACGAGCAGTACTTC. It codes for CASSLKPPYEQYF.

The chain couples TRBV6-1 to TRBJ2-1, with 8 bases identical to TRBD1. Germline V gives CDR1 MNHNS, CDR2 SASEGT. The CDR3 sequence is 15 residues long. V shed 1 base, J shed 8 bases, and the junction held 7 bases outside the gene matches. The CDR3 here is CASSEGQGAFDEQFF. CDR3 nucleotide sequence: TGTGCCAGCAGTGAAGGGCAGGGGGCATTCGATGAGCAGTTCTTC.

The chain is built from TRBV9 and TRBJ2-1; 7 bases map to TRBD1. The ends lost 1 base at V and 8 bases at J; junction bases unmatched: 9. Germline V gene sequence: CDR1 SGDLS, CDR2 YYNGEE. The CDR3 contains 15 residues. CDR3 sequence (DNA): TGTGCCAGCAGCGTACAGACAGGGCGTACGGATGAGCAGTTCTTC. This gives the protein CASSVQTGRTDEQFF. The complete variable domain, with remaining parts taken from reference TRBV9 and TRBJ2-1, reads DSGVTQTPKHLITATGQRVTLRCSPRSGDLSVYWYQQSLDQGLQFLIQYYNGEERAKGNILERFSAQQFPDLHSELNLSSLELGDSALYFCASSVQTGRTDEQFFGPGTRLTVL.